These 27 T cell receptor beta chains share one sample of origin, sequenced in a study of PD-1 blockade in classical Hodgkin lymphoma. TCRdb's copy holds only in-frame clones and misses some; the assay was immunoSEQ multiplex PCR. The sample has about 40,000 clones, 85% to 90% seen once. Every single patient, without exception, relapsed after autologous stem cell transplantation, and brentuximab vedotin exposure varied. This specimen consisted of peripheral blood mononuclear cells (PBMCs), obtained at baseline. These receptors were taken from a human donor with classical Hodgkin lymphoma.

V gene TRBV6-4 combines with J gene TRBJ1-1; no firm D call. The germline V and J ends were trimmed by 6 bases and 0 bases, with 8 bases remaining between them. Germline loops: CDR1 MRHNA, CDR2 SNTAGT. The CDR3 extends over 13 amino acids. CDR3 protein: CASSGEVNTEAFF. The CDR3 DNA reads TGTGCCAGCAGCGGGGAAGTGAACACTGAAGCTTTCTTT.

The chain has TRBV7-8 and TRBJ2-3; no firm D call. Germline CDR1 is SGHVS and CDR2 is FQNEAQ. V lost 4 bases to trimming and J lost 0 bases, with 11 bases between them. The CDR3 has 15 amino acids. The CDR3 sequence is CASSSQTASTDTQYF. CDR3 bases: TGTGCCAGCAGCTCCCAAACCGCTAGCACAGATACGCAGTATTTT.

CDR3 sequence (DNA): TGCGCCAGCAGCGAACAGGGAGGGAATCAGCCCCAGCATTTT. Translating it yields CASSEQGGNQPQHF. The chain is built from TRBV5-1 and TRBJ1-5, with D tentatively TRBD1 (6 bases). CDR1 and CDR2 from the germline V gene are SGHRS and YFSETQ. The CDR3 has 14 amino acids. V lost 4 bases to trimming and J lost 4 bases, with 12 bases between them.

The CDR3 DNA is TGTGCCAGCAGTTTATTCGCGCGTCTAGCCAAAAACATTCAGTACTTC. Its translation: CASSLFARLAKNIQYF. The chain is built from TRBV28 and TRBJ2-4; no clear D gene. The V gene lost 1 base and the J gene lost 0 bases, with 10 bases spanning the gap. Germline-derived CDR1 and CDR2 are MDHEN and SYDVKM. The CDR3 is 16 amino acids.

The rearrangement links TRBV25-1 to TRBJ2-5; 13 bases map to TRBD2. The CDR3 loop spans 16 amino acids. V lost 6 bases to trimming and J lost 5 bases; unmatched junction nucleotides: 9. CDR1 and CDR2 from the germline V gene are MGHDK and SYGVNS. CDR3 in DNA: TGTGCCAGCAGGAAACCTGGACTAGCGGGAGAGGAGACCCAGTACTTC. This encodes CASRKPGLAGEETQYF.

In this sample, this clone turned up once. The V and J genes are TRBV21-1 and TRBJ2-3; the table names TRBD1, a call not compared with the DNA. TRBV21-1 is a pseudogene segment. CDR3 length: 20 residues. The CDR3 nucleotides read TGTGCCAGCAGCAACCGCCAACATGGGACAGCTCAGCCTAGCACAGATACGCAGTATTTT. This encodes CASSNRQHGTAQPSTDTQYF.

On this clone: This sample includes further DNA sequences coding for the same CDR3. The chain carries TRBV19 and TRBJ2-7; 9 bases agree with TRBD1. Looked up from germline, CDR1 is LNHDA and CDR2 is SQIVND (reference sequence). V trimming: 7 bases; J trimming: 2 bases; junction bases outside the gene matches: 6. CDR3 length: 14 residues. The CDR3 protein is CASTPGQGPYEQYF. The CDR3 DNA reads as TGTGCCAGTACTCCGGGACAGGGTCCCTACGAGCAGTACTTC.

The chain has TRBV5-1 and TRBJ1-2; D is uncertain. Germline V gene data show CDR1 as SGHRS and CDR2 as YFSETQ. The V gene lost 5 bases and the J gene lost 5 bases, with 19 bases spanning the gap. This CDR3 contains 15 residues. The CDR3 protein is CASSPQLRGQYGYTF. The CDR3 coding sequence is TGCGCCAGCAGTCCGCAATTGCGGGGTCAGTATGGCTACACCTTC.

The CDR3 loop is CASSHGDRDNYGYTF. In DNA, the CDR3 is TGTGCCAGCAGCCATGGGGACAGAGACAACTATGGCTACACCTTC. The genes are TRBV4-2 and TRBJ1-2; 7 nucleotides align to TRBD1. V shed 3 bases and J 2 bases; nucleotides not matched to a gene: 6. The germline V gene encodes CDR1 LGHNA and CDR2 YNFKEQ. This CDR3 is 15 amino acids long.

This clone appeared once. CDR3 sequence (DNA): TGCGCCAGCAGCTTGGCCGGGGGAATCTACACTGAAGCTTTCTTT. As protein: CASSLAGGIYTEAFF. The rearrangement links TRBV5-1 to TRBJ1-1, with TRBD1 as a possible D gene (5 bases). The CDR3 spans 15 residues. Looked up from germline, CDR1 is SGHRS and CDR2 is YFSETQ. Deletions cut 0 bases from V and 3 bases from J, with 12 bases between.

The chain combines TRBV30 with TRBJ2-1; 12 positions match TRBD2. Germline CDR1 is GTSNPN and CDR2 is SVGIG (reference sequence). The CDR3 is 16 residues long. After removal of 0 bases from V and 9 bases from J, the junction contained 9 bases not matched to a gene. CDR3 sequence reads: CAWSVLASGRAIEQFF. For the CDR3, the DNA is TGTGCCTGGAGTGTATTGGCTAGCGGGAGGGCCATTGAGCAGTTCTTC.

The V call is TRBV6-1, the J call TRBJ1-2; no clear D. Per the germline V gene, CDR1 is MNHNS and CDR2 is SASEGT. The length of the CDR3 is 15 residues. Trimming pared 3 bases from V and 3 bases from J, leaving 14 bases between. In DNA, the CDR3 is TGTGCCAGCAGTGAGCGGTATGGACCTCACTATGGCTACACCTTC. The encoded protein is CASSERYGPHYGYTF.

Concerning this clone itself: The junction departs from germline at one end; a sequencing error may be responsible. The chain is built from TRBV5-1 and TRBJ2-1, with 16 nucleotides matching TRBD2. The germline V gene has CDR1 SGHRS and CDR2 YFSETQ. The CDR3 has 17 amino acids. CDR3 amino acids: CASSLGTSGGAKSEKFF. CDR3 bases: TGCGCCAGCAGCCTCGGGACTAGCGGGGGGGCAAAGAGTGAGAAGTTCTTC.

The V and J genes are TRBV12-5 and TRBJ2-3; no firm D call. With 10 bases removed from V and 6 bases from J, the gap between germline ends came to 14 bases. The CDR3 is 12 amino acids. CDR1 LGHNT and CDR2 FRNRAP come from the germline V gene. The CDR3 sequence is CATQGVADTQYF. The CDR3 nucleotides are TGTGCTACCCAAGGTGTTGCGGATACGCAGTATTTT.

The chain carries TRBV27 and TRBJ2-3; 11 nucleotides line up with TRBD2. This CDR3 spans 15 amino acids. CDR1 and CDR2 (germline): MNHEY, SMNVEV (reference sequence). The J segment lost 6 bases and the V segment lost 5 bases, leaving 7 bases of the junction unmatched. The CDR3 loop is CASSLSGRESDTQYF. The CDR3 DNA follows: TGTGCCAGCAGTCTTAGCGGGAGGGAATCGGATACGCAGTATTTT.

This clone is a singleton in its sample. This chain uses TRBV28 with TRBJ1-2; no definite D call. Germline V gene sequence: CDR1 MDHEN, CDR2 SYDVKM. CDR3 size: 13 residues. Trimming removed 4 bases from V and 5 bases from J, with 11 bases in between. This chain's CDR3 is CASSSDRRYGYTF. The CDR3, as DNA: TGTGCCAGCAGTTCAGATCGGCGGTATGGCTACACCTTC.

This CDR3 is CASSEVRTSYGYTF. The CDR3 nucleotides read TGTGCCAGCAGTGAAGTCAGGACAAGCTATGGCTACACCTTC. The chain combines TRBV6-1 with TRBJ1-2; a possible D gene is TRBD1 (5 bases). Germline V gives CDR1 MNHNS, CDR2 SASEGT. Trimming shortened V by 1 base and J by 4 bases, and 10 bases separated the two germline ends. The length of the CDR3 is 14 residues.

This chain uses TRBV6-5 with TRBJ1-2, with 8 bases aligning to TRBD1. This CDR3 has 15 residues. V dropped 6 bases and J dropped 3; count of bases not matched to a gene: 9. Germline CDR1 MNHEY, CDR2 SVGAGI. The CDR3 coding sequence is TGTGCCAGCAGCCCCGGGACAGGAGGAGACTATGGCTACACCTTC. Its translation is CASSPGTGGDYGYTF.

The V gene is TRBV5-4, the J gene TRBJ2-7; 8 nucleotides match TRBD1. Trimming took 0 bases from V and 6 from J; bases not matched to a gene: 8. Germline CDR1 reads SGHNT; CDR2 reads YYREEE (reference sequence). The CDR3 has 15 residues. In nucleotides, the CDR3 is TGTGCCAGCAGCTTGGGTGGACAGGGCCCGCGCGAGCAGTACTTC. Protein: CASSLGGQGPREQYF. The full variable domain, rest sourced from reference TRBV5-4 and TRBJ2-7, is ETGVTQSPTHLIKTRGQQVTLRCSSQSGHNTVSWYQQALGQGPQFIFQYYREEENGRGNFPPRFSGLQFPNYSSELNVNALELDDSALYLCASSLGGQGPREQYFGPGTRLTVT.

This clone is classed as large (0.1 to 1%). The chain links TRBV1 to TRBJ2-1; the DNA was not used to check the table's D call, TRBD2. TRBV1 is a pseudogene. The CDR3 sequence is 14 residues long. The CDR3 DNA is TGCACCAGCAGCCAATACCCACCGGGGGACGAGCAGTTCTTC. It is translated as CTSSQYPPGDEQFF.

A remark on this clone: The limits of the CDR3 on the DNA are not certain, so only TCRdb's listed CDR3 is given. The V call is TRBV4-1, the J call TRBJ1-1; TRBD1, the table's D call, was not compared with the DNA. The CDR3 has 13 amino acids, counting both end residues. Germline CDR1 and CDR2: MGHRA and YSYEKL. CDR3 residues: CASSGSFGQGAFF.

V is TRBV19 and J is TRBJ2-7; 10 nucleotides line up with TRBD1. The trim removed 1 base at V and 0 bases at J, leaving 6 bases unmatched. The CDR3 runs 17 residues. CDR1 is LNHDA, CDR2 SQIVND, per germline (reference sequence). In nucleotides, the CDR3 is TGTGCCAGTAGTATAGGGTACGGGACAGGGGTCTCCTACGAGCAGTACTTC. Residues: CASSIGYGTGVSYEQYF. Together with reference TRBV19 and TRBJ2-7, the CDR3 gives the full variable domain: DGGITQSPKYLFRKEGQNVTLSCEQNLNHDAMYWYRQDPGQGLRLIYYSQIVNDFQKGDIAEGYSVSREKKESFPLTVTSAQKNPTAFYLCASSIGYGTGVSYEQYFGPGTRLTVT.

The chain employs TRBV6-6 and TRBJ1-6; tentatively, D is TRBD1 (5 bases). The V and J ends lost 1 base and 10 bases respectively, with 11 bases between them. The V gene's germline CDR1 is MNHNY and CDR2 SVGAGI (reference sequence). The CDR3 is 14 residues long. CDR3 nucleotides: TGTGCCAGCAGTTACTGGGGGAGGGGATCACCCCTCCACTTT. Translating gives CASSYWGRGSPLHF.

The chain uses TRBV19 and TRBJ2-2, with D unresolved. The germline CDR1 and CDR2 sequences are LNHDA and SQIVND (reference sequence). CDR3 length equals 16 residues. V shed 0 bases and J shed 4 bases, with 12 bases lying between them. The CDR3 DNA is TGTGCCAGTAGTATAGAAGCAGGACGAAGCACCGGGGAGCTGTTTTTT. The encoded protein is CASSIEAGRSTGELFF.

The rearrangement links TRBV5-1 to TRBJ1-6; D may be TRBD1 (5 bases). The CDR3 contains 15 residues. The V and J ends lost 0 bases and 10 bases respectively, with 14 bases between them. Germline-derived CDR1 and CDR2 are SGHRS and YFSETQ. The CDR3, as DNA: TGCGCCAGCAGCTTGGCCGGGGGACGGGGATCACCCCTCCACTTT. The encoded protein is CASSLAGGRGSPLHF.

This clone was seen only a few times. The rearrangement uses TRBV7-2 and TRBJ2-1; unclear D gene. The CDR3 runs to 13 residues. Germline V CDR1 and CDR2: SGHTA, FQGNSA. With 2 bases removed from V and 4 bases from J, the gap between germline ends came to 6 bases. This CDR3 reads CASSLYLYNEQFF. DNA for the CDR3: TGTGCCAGCAGCTTATACCTGTACAATGAGCAGTTCTTC.

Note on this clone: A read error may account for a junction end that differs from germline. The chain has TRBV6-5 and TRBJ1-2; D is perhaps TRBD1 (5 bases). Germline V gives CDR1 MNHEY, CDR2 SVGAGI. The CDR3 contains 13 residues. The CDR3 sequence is CASSYSSAGLFNF. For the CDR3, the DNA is TGTGCCAGCAGTTACTCTTCCGCGGGACTTTTCAACTTC.